Sequencing of this T cell receptor (beta chain) was carried out in a study of blood T cell repertoires in COVID-19 (dated by TCRdb to 2019 to 2021). Context from the whole study: Samples covering the acute and convalescent phases of COVID-19 were provided by collaborators in the United States, Italy and Spain. The material from the prospective study consisted of cDNA or gDNA derived from T cells, B-cell-depleted T cells, or PBMCs. The dataset comprised deeply sampled blood TCRbeta repertoires from subjects exposed to, actively infected with, or recovered from COVID-19. The repertoires were released in a freely available public database meant as a resource for research on the immune response to SARS-CoV-2. The samples were drawn from the first 160 participants of the ongoing ImmuneRACE study and from about 1,200 subjects provided by 6 global collaborators. A de-identified subject ID, COVID-19 status, age in years and sex were almost always included in the sample metadata. HLA class I and class II types, where available, came from metadata supplied by the sample provider rather than from assay-based typing.

The immunoSEQ Assay, a bias-controlled multiplex PCR, was used to amplify TCRbeta CDR3 regions from genomic DNA. The original pipeline was this. The number of nucleated cells in each sample was estimated from the amplification of reference gene primers within the assay. Sequence reads were collapsed and filtered to measure the absolute abundance of every unique TCRbeta CDR3 rearrangement. Productive Simpson clonality was computed per sample as the square root of Simpson's diversity index over productive rearrangements. The source is immuneACCESS, and TCRdb retained only in-frame sequences with V and J called. Part of the clones is not carried over; for the studies checked, unresolved V genes explain less than half of this, and the remainder is unexplained. Clone size and V and J calls were adopted from that table, with D and trimming inferred from the DNA. The table for this sample lists some 260,000 clones; 80% to 90% of them were counted only once. 8% to 10% of the sample belongs to the ten largest clones.

Participants in the prospective study were aged 18 to 89 years, lived in under 30 United States geographic areas, and enrolled through a virtual design. In the prospective study, participants were assigned to cohorts based on the clinical history participants reported in a screening survey and a study questionnaire. For ImmuneRACE Cohort 3, a participant was defined as recovered based on two consecutive negative NP/OP PCR tests, clearance by a healthcare professional, or resolution of symptoms. Each participant in the prospective study had whole blood, serum and a nasopharyngeal or oropharyngeal swab collected by mobile phlebotomists. Participants in the prospective study had the option to provide additional blood draws and questionnaires over an approximately 2-month period. Prospective study blood samples were shipped either frozen or at room temperature before DNA extraction. To note about this clone: Its recognized antigen is unknown. No base quality values were provided; no much bigger clone lies one nucleotide off.

General study outcomes and caveats: The amount of clinical and demographic metadata varied by source and participant and was provided uncurated.

This TCR derives from a man aged 35 to 55 who had recovered from COVID-19. Input material: PBMCs or T cells enriched from blood (not recorded which).

This receptor has the CDR3 CASSQGGGSYNEQFF. The DNA is as follows: TGCGCCAGCAGCCAGGGAGGGGGGTCCTACAATGAGCAGTTCTTC. The chain was built from TRBV4-3 and TRBJ2-1; the D segment could be TRBD2, given 7 matching bases. The germline V gene supplies CDR1 LGHNA and CDR2 YSLEER. The CDR3 numbers 15 residues from cysteine through phenylalanine. The sequence is cut down to CDR3 DNA, 45 bases in frame from base 1. Trimming at the junction amounts to 3 bases on V and 1 base on J, and the germline ends lie 10 bases apart.